These T cell receptor beta chains were read from a single sample in a study of blood T cell repertoires in COVID-19. Only in-frame clones appear in the TCRdb table, and some are missing; sequencing was by immunoSEQ multiplex PCR. The table has 100,000 or so clones, approximately 83% seen once. Input material: peripheral blood. All receptors derive from a man aged 45-65 years with acute or convalescent COVID-19. Each CDR3 is given with its conserved first and last residue. A D gene is named only where the DNA matches it firmly. Size is stated for part of the rows, as once, few or many counts, or as a class when the clone is expanded.

CDR3nt: TGTGCCAGCAGCCAAGATTTGGCGGGGGCGCACACTGAAGCTTTCTTT; CDR3aa: CASSQDLAGAHTEAFF; j_gene: TRBJ1-1; d_gene: NA; len: 16; abundance: few; v_gene: TRBV14
CDR3nt: TGTGCCACGGGGGCGGGGACAGGGGAGGAAGGCTACACCTTC; CDR3aa: CATGAGTGEEGYTF; j_gene: TRBJ1-2; d_gene: TRBD1; len: 14; abundance: NA; v_gene: TRBV10-3
CDR3nt: TGCGCCAGCAGCGACACTAGCGGGAGTCTTTACGAGCAGTACTTC; CDR3aa: CASSDTSGSLYEQYF; j_gene: TRBJ2-7; d_gene: TRBD2; len: 15; abundance: NA; v_gene: TRBV5-1
CDR3nt: TGTGCCAGCAGTTACTCGATTAGCGGGAACTACGAGCAGTACTTC; CDR3aa: CASSYSISGNYEQYF; j_gene: TRBJ2-7; d_gene: TRBD2; len: 15; abundance: NA; v_gene: TRBV6-2/TRBV6-3
CDR3nt: TGTGCCAGCAGCTTACTCAGGGTGGAAAACATTCAGTACTTC; CDR3aa: CASSLLRVENIQYF; j_gene: TRBJ2-4; d_gene: NA; len: 14; abundance: few; v_gene: TRBV7-9
CDR3nt: TGTGCCATCACCACGAGGCCTAGCGGGAAAAACTCCTACAATGAGCAGTTCTTC; CDR3aa: CAITTRPSGKNSYNEQFF; j_gene: TRBJ2-1; d_gene: TRBD2; len: 18; abundance: once; v_gene: TRBV10-3
CDR3nt: TGTGCCAGCAATGAGGGGACAAGGGCTGGGGAGCTGTTTTTT; CDR3aa: CASNEGTRAGELFF; j_gene: TRBJ2-2; d_gene: NA; len: 14; abundance: NA; v_gene: TRBV2
CDR3nt: TGTGCCAGCGGGACAGGGGATTTCTATGGCTACACCTTC; CDR3aa: CASGTGDFYGYTF; j_gene: TRBJ1-2; d_gene: TRBD1; len: 13; abundance: NA; v_gene: TRBV6-6
CDR3nt: TGCGCCAGCAGCCAAGATAGTCAGGGGAGGGTACACGAGCAGTACTTC; CDR3aa: CASSQDSQGRVHEQYF; j_gene: TRBJ2-7; d_gene: NA; len: 16; abundance: NA; v_gene: TRBV4-1
CDR3nt: TGTGCCATCAGTGACCCCCCGCAGGGATCCTACGAGCAGTACTTC; CDR3aa: CAISDPPQGSYEQYF; j_gene: TRBJ2-7; d_gene: NA; len: 15; abundance: once; v_gene: TRBV10-3